The 10 T cell receptor beta chains listed next were all sequenced from one sample in a study of cytotoxic CD8 clonotypes in ibrutinib-treated CLL. Profiled with immunoSEQ multiplex PCR; TCRdb holds only in-frame clones, not every one. The sample lists 150,000 to 250,000 clones; 72% were seen once. Sequenced here: PBMCs, sampled after 24 months of ibrutinib treatment. The receptors derive from a human donor with chronic lymphocytic leukemia.

In its sample, this clone was seen once. The chain uses TRBV7-2 and TRBJ2-5; TRBD2 aligns across 12 bases. The CDR3 spans 17 residues. Germline trimming cut 3 bases from V and 3 bases from J; bases unmatched to any gene: 8. The germline gives CDR1 SGHTA, CDR2 FQGNSA. The CDR3 DNA sequence: TGTGCCAGCAGCTTCCTAGCGGGAGGGAAGGAGGAAGAGACCCAGTACTTC. Amino acid sequence: CASSFLAGGKEEETQYF.

This clone has more than one count but fewer than ten. The chain joins TRBV7-3 to TRBJ2-4; perhaps TRBD2 as D (5 bases). CDR3 size: 13 residues. With 2 bases removed from V and 9 bases from J, the gap between germline ends came to 11 bases. The germline CDR1 and CDR2 sequences are SGHTA and FQGTGA. CDR3 sequence reads: CASSLEEGSIQYF. CDR3 coding DNA: TGTGCCAGCAGCTTAGAAGAGGGTTCCATTCAGTACTTC.

This chain connects TRBV7-3 to TRBJ2-1, with TRBD1 matching 10 bases. From germline, CDR1 is SGHTA and CDR2 FQGTGA. Trimming cost V 0 bases and J 6 bases; bases outside gene matches: 5. CDR3 length: 16 amino acids. The CDR3 coding sequence is TGTGCCAGCAGCTTAACAGCGGGACAGGGGAGCAATGAGCAGTTCTTC. This sequence encodes CASSLTAGQGSNEQFF.

J is TRBJ2-7 and V is TRBV7-2, with D unresolved. CDR1 and CDR2 from the germline V gene are SGHTA and FQGNSA. The length of the CDR3 is 13 residues. V was trimmed by 4 bases and J by 3 bases, leaving 10 bases between them. The CDR3 loop reads CASSYGSFYEQYF. CDR3 bases: TGTGCCAGCAGCTACGGGTCGTTCTACGAGCAGTACTTC.

The chain recombines TRBV5-4 with TRBJ2-3; D is uncertain. There are 14 residues in the CDR3. The V gene lost 1 base and the J gene lost 3 bases, with 9 bases spanning the gap. Germline loops: CDR1 SGHNT, CDR2 YYREEE (reference sequence). The CDR3 sequence: CASSLFSRTDTQYF. The CDR3, as DNA: TGTGCCAGCAGCTTGTTTTCGAGGACAGATACGCAGTATTTT.

The chain joins TRBV6-1 to TRBJ2-7, with D tentatively TRBD2 (6 bases). The V gene lost 3 bases and the J gene lost 1 base, with 16 bases spanning the gap. The length of the CDR3 is 16 residues. From germline, CDR1 is MNHNS and CDR2 SASEGT. CDR3 residues: CASSETGVEGSYEQYF. The CDR3 bases are TGTGCCAGCAGTGAGACGGGGGTGGAGGGATCCTACGAGCAGTACTTC.

Only a few counts were recorded for this clone. This sequence joins TRBV7-8 and TRBJ1-5; D gene uncertain. CDR1 and CDR2 from the germline V gene are SGHVS and FQNEAQ. Trimming pared 5 bases from V and 6 bases from J, leaving 17 bases between. The length of the CDR3 is 15 residues. CDR3 sequence: CASSGTRTVRQPQHF. DNA for the CDR3: TGTGCCAGCAGCGGAACTCGGACCGTCCGTCAGCCCCAGCATTTT. Full variable domain (missing parts from reference TRBV7-8 and TRBJ1-5): GAGVSQSPRYKVAKRGQDVALRCDPISGHVSLFWYQQALGQGPEFLTYFQNEAQLDKSGLPSDRFFAERPEGSVSTLKIQRTQQEDSAVYLCASSGTRTVRQPQHFGDGTRLSIL.

The table lists this clone with a few counts. This chain connects TRBV19 to TRBJ1-2; 8 bases are shared with TRBD1. CDR1 is LNHDA and CDR2 is SQIVND in the germline V gene (reference sequence). Trimming at V came to 4 bases and at J to 0 bases, leaving 10 bases not matched to a gene. The CDR3 is 17 residues long. The CDR3 here is CASSTWDRRQSNYGYTF. The CDR3 region has the DNA TGTGCCAGTAGTACGTGGGACAGGAGACAATCTAACTATGGCTACACCTTC.

V gene TRBV11-2 combines with J gene TRBJ2-5; 7 nucleotides match TRBD1. Germline values: CDR1 SGHAT, CDR2 FQNNGV. V shed 5 bases, J shed 7 bases, and the junction held 1 base outside the gene matches. This CDR3 comprises 11 residues. The DNA for the CDR3 is TGTGCCAGCAGCCCAGGGGGGACCCAGTACTTC. Protein sequence: CASSPGGTQYF.

V usage is TRBV11-2 and J usage is TRBJ2-1, with D possibly being TRBD1 (5 bases). This CDR3 spans 13 amino acids. The germline CDR1 and CDR2 sequences are SGHAT and FQNNGV. V was pared by 0 bases and J by 9 bases, with 9 bases between. The CDR3 is CASSLDRASEQFF. CDR3 bases: TGTGCCAGCAGCTTAGACAGGGCCAGTGAGCAGTTCTTC.